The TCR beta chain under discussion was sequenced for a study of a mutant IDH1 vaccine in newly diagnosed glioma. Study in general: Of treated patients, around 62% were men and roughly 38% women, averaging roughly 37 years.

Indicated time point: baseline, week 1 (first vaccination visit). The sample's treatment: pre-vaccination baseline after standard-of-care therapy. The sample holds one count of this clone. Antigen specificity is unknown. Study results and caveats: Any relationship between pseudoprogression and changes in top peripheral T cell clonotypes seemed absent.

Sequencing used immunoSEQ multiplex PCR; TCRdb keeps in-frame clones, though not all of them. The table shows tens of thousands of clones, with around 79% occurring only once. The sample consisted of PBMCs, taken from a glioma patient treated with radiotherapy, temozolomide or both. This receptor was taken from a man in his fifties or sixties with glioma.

The CDR3 coding sequence is TGTGCCAGCAGCTTAGGACGGGGAAATCAGCCCCAGCATTTT. Amino acid sequence: CASSLGRGNQPQHF. This chain joins TRBV7-9 and TRBJ1-5, with D unclear. The CDR3 length is 14 residues. Deletions cut 1 base from V and 4 bases from J, with 8 bases between. Looked up from germline, CDR1 is SEHNR and CDR2 is FQNEAQ (reference sequence).